A selection of T cell receptor beta chains follows, all from one sample in a study of control samples from healthy donors and cancer patients. The protocol was immunoSEQ multiplex PCR, while the TCRdb copy is restricted to in-frame clones and leaves out a portion. Of 210,000 or so clones in the sample, around 90% are singletons; the top ten hold about 1.7%. The sequenced material came from blood. Receptors originate from a man aged 25-40 years in good health. Both conserved end residues are part of each CDR3. The order of the fields is J gene, D gene, clone size, V gene, CDR3 protein, CDR3 DNA. A D gene is named only where the DNA matches it firmly. The size entry is marked missing in some rows and otherwise reads once, few, many or a size class.

j_gene: TRBJ2-7; d_gene: TRBD1; abundance: -; v_gene: TRBV4-2; CDR3aa: CASSQGGQGAIPIYEQYF; CDR3nt: TGTGCCAGCAGCCAGGGCGGACAGGGGGCCATCCCAATCTACGAGCAGTACTTC
j_gene: TRBJ2-4; d_gene: TRBD2; abundance: -; v_gene: TRBV6-2/TRBV6-3; CDR3aa: CASSYLTLVAGGVAKNIQYF; CDR3nt: TGTGCCAGCAGTTACCTGACCCTGGTAGCGGGGGGAGTGGCCAAAAACATTCAGTACTTC
j_gene: TRBJ2-3; d_gene: TRBD1; abundance: -; v_gene: TRBV27; CDR3aa: CASSLRTGISTDTQYF; CDR3nt: TGTGCCAGCAGTTTGAGGACAGGGATTAGCACAGATACGCAGTATTTT
j_gene: TRBJ1-5; d_gene: -; abundance: -; v_gene: TRBV13; CDR3aa: CASSLGRDSNQPQHF; CDR3nt: TGTGCCAGCAGCTTAGGCCGCGACAGTAATCAGCCCCAGCATTTT
j_gene: TRBJ2-7; d_gene: -; abundance: once; v_gene: TRBV30; CDR3aa: CAWRRGRGYEQYF; CDR3nt: TGTGCCTGGAGACGGGGCCGGGGCTACGAGCAGTACTTC
j_gene: TRBJ1-4; d_gene: -; abundance: -; v_gene: TRBV7-9; CDR3aa: CASSFLSNRGNEKLFF; CDR3nt: TGTGCCAGCAGCTTTTTGTCTAACCGAGGTAATGAAAAACTGTTTTTT
j_gene: TRBJ1-6; d_gene: -; abundance: -; v_gene: TRBV19; CDR3aa: CATARQTNSPLHF; CDR3nt: TGTGCCACCGCCCGACAGACCAATTCACCCCTCCACTTT
j_gene: TRBJ2-1; d_gene: -; abundance: -; v_gene: TRBV30; CDR3aa: CAWSGAGADEQFF; CDR3nt: TGTGCCTGGAGTGGGGCAGGGGCGGATGAGCAGTTCTTC
j_gene: TRBJ1-4; d_gene: -; abundance: -; v_gene: TRBV5-1; CDR3aa: CASSLRSTTNEKLFF; CDR3nt: TGCGCCAGCAGCTTGCGGTCAACAACTAATGAAAAACTGTTTTTT
j_gene: TRBJ2-3; d_gene: -; abundance: -; v_gene: TRBV5-1; CDR3aa: CASRGSTDTQYF; CDR3nt: TGCGCCAGCAGGGGCAGCACAGATACGCAGTATTTT
j_gene: TRBJ1-1; d_gene: -; abundance: -; v_gene: TRBV6-5; CDR3aa: CASIALRGNTEAFF; CDR3nt: TGTGCCAGCATAGCCCTGAGAGGGAACACTGAAGCTTTCTTT
j_gene: TRBJ1-3; d_gene: TRBD1; abundance: -; v_gene: TRBV30; CDR3aa: CAWRGQGVSGNTIYF; CDR3nt: TGTGCCTGGAGAGGCCAGGGGGTATCTGGAAACACCATATATTTT